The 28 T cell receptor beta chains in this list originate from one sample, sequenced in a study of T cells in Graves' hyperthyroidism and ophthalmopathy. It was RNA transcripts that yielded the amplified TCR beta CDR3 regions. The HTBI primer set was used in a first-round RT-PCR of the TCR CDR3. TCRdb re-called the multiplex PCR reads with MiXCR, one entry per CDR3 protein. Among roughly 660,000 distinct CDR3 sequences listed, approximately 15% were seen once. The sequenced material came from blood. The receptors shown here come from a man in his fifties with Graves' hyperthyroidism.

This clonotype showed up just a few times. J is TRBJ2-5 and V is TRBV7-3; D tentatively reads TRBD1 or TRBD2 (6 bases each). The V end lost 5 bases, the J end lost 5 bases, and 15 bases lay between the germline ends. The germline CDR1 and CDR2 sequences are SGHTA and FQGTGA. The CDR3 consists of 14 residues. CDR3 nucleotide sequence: TGTGCCAGCAGCCCAGGGGTCCGGGGGGAGACCCAGTACTTC. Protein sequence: CASSPGVRGETQYF.

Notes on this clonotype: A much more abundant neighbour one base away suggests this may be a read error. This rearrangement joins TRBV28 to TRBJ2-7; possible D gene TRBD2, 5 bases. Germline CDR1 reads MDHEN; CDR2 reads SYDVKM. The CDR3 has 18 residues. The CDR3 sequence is CANSSNPRSSPTNYEQYF. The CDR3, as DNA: TGTGCCAACAGTTCCAACCCTCGATCTAGCCCTACTAACTACGAGCAGTACTTC.

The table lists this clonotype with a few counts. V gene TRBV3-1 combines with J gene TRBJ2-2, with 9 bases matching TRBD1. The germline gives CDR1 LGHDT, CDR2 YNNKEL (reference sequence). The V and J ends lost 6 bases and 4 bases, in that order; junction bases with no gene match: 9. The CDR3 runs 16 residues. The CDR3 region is CASRTTGGWGTGELFF. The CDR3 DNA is TGTGCCAGCAGGACAACAGGGGGCTGGGGCACCGGGGAGCTGTTTTTT.

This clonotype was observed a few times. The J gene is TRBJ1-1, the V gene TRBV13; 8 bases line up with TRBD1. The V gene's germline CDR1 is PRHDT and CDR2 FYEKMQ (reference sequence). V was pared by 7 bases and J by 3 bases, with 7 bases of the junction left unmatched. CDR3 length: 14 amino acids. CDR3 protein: CASINRGLDTEAFF. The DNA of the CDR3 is TGTGCCAGCATCAACAGGGGGTTGGACACTGAAGCTTTCTTT.

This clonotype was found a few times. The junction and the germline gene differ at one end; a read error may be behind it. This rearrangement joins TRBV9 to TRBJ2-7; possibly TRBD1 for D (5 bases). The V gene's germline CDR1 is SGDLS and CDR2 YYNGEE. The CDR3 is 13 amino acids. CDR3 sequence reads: CASSAQGPYEQYF. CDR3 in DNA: TGCGCCAGCAGTGCCCAGGGCCCCTACGAGCAGTACTTC.

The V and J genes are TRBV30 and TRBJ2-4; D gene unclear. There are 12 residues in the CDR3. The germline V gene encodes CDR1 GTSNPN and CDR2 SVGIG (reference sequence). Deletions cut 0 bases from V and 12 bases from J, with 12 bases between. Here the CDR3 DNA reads TGTGCCTGGAGTGTACTATTAGAGGCTCAGTACTTC. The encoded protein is CAWSVLLEAQYF.

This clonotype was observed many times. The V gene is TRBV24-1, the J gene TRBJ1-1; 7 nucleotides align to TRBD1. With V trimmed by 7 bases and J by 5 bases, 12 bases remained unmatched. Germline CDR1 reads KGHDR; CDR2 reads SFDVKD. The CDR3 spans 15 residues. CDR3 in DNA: TGTGCCACCAGAGAGTCGAGACAGGGTCGGACTGAAGCTTTCTTT. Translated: CATRESRQGRTEAFF.

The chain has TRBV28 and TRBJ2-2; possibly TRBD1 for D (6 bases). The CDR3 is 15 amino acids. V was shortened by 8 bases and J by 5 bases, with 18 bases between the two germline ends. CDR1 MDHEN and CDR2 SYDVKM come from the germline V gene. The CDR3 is CASLFSQGLTGELFF. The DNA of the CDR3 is TGTGCCAGCCTTTTTTCACAGGGTTTGACCGGGGAGCTGTTTTTT.

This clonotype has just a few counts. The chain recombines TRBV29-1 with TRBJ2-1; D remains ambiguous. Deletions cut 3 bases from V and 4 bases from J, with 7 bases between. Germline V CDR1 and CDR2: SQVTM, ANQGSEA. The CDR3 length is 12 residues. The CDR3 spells CSVELSYNEQFF. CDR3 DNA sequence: TGCAGCGTTGAGTTATCGTACAATGAGCAGTTCTTC.

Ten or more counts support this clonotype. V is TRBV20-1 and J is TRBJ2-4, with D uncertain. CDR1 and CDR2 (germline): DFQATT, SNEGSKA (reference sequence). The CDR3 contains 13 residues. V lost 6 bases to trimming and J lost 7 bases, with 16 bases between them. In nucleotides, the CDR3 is TGCAGTGCCAGACTCCCGACCCTCAACATTCAGTACTTC. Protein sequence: CSARLPTLNIQYF.

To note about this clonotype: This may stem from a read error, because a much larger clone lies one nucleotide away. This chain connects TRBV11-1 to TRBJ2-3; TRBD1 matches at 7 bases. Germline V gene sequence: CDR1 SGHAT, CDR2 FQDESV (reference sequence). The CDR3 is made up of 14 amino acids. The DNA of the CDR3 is TGTGCCAGCAGCAAGCGACAGGGCACAGAGACGCAGTATTTT. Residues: CASSKRQGTETQYF.

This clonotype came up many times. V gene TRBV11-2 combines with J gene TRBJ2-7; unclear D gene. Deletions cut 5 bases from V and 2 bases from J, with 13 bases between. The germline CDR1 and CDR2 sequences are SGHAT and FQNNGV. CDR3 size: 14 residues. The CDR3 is CASSLSLSTYEQYF. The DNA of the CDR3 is TGTGCCAGCAGCCTGTCTCTGTCGACCTACGAGCAGTACTTC.

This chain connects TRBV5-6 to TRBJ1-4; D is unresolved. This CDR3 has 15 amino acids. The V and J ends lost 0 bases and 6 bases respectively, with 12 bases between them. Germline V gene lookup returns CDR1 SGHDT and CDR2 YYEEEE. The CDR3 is CASSLEGSGYEKLFF. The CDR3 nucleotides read TGTGCCAGCAGCTTGGAAGGCAGTGGGTATGAAAAACTGTTTTTT.

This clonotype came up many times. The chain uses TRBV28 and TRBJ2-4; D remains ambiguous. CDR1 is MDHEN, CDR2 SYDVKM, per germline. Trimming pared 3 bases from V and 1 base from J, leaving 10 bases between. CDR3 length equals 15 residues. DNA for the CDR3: TGTGCCAGCAGTTTTACCGGACGGGCCAAAAACATTCAGTACTTC. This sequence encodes CASSFTGRAKNIQYF. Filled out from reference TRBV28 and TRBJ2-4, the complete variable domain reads DVKVTQSSRYLVKRTGEKVFLECVQDMDHENMFWYRQDPGLGLRLIYFSYDVKMKEKGDIPEGYSVSREKKERFSLILESASTNQTSMYLCASSFTGRAKNIQYFGAGTRLSVL.

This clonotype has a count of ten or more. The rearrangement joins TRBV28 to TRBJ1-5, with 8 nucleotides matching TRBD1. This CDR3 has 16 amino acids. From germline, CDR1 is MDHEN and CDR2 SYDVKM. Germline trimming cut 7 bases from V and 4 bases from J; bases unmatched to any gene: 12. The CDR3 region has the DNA TGTGCCAGCACCAGCCATCCGGGGACAGGAAATCAGCCCCAGCATTTT. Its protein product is CASTSHPGTGNQPQHF.

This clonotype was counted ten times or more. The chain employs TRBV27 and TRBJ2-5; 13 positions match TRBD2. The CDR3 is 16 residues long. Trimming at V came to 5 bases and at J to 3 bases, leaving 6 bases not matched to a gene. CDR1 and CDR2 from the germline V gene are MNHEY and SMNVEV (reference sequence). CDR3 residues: CASSGRTSGSKETQYF. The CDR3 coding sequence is TGTGCCAGCAGTGGTCGGACTAGCGGGAGTAAAGAGACCCAGTACTTC.

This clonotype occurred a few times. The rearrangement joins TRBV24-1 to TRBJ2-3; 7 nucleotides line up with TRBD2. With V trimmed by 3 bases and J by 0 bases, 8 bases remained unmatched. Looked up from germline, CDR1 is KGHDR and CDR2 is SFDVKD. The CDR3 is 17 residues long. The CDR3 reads CATSDQDGGGSTDTQYF. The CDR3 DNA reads TGTGCCACCAGTGATCAAGACGGCGGGGGTAGCACAGATACGCAGTATTTT.

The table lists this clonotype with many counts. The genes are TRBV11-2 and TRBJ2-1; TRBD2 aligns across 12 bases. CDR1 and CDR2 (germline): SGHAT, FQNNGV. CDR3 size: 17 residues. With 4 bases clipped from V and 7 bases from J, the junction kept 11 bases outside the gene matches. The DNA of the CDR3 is TGTGCCAGCAGCTGGTCTAGCGGGAGGGCCGTGTGGAATGAGCAGTTCTTC. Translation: CASSWSSGRAVWNEQFF.

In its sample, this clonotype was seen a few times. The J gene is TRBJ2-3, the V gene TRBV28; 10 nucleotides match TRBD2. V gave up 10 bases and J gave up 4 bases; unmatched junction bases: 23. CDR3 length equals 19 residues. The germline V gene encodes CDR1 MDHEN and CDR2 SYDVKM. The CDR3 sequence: CATRRDGLAGGFIADTQYF. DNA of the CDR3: TGTGCCACCCGGCGAGACGGGTTAGCGGGAGGTTTTATCGCAGATACGCAGTATTTT. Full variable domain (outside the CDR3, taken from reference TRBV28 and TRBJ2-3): DVKVTQSSRYLVKRTGEKVFLECVQDMDHENMFWYRQDPGLGLRLIYFSYDVKMKEKGDIPEGYSVSREKKERFSLILESASTNQTSMYLCATRRDGLAGGFIADTQYFGPGTRLTVL.

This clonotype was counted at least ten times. CDR3 in amino acids: CAALAGAYEQYF. The CDR3 region has the DNA TGTGCCGCCCTAGCGGGAGCTTACGAGCAGTACTTC. The rearrangement uses TRBV2 and TRBJ2-7; TRBD2 matches at 10 bases. CDR3 size: 12 residues. The trim removed 11 bases at V and 4 bases at J, leaving 5 bases unmatched. Germline CDR1 is SNHLY and CDR2 is FYNNEI.

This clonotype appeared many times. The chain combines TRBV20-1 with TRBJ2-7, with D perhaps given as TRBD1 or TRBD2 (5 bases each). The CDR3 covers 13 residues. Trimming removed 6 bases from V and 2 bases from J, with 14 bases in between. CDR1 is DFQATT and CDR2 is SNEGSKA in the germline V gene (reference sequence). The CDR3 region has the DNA TGCAGTGCAGGGACCCGGGCGGCCTACGAGCAGTACTTC. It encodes CSAGTRAAYEQYF.

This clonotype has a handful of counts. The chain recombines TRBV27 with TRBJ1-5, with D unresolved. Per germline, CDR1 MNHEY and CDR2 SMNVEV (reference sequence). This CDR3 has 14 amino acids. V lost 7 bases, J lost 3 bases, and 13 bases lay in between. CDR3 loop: CASNPGWTNQPQHF. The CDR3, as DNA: TGTGCCAGCAACCCCGGTTGGACCAATCAGCCCCAGCATTTT.

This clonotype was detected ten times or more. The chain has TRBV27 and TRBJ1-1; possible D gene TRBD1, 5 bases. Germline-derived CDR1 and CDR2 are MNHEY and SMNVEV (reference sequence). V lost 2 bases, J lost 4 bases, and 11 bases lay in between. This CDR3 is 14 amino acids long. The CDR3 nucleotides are TGTGCCAGCAGTTTAATTGGCGGGGGCACTGAAGCTTTCTTT. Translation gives CASSLIGGGTEAFF.

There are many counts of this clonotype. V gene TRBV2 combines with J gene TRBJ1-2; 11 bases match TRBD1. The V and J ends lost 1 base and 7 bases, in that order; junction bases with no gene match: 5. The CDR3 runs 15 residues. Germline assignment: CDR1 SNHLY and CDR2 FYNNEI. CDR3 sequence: CASSEGTGGGGGYTF. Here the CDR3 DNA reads TGTGCCAGCAGTGAAGGGACAGGGGGCGGTGGTGGCTACACCTTC.

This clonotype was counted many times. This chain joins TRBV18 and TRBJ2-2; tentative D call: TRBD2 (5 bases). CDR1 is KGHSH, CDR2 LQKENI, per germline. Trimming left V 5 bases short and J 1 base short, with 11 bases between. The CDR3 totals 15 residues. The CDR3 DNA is TGTGCCAGCTCAGGCCGGGATTTGAACACCGGGGAGCTGTTTTTT. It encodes CASSGRDLNTGELFF.

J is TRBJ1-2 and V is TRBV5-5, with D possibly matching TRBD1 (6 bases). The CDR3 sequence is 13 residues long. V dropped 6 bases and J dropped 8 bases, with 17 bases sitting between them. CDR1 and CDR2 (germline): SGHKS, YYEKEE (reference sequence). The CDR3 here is CASTPGGAGGYTF. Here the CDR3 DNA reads TGTGCCAGCACCCCGGGGGGGGCTGGGGGCTACACCTTC.

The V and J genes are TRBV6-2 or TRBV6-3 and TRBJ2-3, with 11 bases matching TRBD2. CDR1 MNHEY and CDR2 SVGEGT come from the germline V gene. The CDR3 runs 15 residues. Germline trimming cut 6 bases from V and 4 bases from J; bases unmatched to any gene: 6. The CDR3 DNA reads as TGTGCCAGCAGCCTTGAGGGACTAGCGGCAGATACGCAGTATTTT. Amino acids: CASSLEGLAADTQYF.

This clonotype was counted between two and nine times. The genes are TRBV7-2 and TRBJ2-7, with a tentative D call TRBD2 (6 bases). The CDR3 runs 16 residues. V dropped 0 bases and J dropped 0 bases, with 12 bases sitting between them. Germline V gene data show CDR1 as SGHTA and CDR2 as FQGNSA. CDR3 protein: CASSLARGLSSYEQYF. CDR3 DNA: TGTGCCAGCAGCTTAGCTAGGGGACTGTCCTCCTACGAGCAGTACTTC.